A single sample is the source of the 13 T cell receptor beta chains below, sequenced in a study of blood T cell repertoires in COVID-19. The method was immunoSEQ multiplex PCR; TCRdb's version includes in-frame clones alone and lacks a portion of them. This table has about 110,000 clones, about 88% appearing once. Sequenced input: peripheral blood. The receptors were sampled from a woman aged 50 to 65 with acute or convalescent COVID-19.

The CDR3 DNA is TGTGCCAGCTCACAAATACAGGGGGCCCATAATTCACCCCTCCACTTT. As protein: CASSQIQGAHNSPLHF. The chain combines TRBV18 with TRBJ1-6, with 9 bases fitting TRBD1. The germline V gene encodes CDR1 KGHSH and CDR2 LQKENI. The CDR3 length is 16 residues. V lost 4 bases, J lost 5 bases, and 6 bases stayed unmatched.

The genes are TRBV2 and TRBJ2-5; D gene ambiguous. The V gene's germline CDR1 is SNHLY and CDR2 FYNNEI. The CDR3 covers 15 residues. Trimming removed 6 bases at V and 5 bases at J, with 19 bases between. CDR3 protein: CASSQTWMPAETQYF. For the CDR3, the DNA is TGTGCCAGCAGCCAGACATGGATGCCCGCGGAGACCCAGTACTTC.

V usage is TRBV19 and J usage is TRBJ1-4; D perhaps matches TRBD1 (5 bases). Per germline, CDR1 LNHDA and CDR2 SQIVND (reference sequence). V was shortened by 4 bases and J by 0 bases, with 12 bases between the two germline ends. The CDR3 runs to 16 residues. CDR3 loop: CASSTWVTATNEKLFF. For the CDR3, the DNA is TGTGCCAGTAGTACGTGGGTGACAGCAACTAATGAAAAACTGTTTTTT.

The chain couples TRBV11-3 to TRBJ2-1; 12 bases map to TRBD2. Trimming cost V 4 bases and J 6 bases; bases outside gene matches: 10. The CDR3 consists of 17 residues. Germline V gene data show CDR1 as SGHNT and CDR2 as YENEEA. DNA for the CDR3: TGTGCCAGCAGCTCACGGGAGACTAGCGGGAGCAGCAATGAGCAGTTCTTC. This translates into CASSSRETSGSSNEQFF.

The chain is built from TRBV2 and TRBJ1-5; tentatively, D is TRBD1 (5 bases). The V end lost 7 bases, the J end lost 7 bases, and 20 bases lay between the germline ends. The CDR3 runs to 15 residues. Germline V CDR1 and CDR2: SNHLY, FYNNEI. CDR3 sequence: CASTTQAQGFQPQHF. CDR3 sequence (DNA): TGTGCCAGCACCACTCAAGCCCAGGGTTTCCAGCCCCAGCATTTT.

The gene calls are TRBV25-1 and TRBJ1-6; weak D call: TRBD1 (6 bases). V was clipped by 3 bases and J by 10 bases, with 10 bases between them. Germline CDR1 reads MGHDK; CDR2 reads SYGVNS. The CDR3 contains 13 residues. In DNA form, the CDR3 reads TGTGCCAGCAGTGATACAGGGACCTCACCCCTCCACTTT. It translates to CASSDTGTSPLHF.

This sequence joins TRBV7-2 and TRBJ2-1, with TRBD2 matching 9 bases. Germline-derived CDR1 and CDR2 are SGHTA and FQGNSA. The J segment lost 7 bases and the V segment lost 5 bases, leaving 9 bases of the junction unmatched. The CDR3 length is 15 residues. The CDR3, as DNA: TGTGCCAGCAGCCGTATAGGGACTAGCTTGAATGAGCAGTTCTTC. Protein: CASSRIGTSLNEQFF.

In DNA form, the CDR3 reads TGTGCCAGCAGCTTAGGTCAGGGGGCAAACACCTTC. It specifies CASSLGQGANTF. The chain recombines TRBV7-2 with TRBJ1-2; 8 bases map to TRBD1. The CDR3 has 12 amino acids. Trimming cost V 1 base and J 12 bases; bases outside gene matches: 4. Germline-derived CDR1 and CDR2 are SGHTA and FQGNSA.

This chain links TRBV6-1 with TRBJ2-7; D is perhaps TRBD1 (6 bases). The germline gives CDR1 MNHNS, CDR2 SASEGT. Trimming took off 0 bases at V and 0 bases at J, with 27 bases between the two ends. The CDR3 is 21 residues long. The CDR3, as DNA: TGTGCCAGCAGTGAAGCGAGCACTGGGGGCTACGGACTTATATCCTCCTACGAGCAGTACTTC. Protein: CASSEASTGGYGLISSYEQYF.

The CDR3, as DNA: TGTGCCATCAGATTGAGCGGAAACAACAATGAGCAGTTCTTC. As protein: CAIRLSGNNNEQFF. V is TRBV10-3 and J is TRBJ2-1; TRBD2 is a possible D gene (5 bases). Germline V gene sequence: CDR1 ENHRY, CDR2 SYGVKD. Between the trimmed V and J ends, which lost 6 bases and 5 bases, there was a span of 14 bases. The CDR3 extends over 14 amino acids.

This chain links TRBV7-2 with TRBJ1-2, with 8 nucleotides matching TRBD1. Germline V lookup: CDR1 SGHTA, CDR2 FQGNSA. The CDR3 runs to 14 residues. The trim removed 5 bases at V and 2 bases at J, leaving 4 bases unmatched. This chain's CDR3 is CASSRTGSNYGYTF. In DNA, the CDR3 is TGTGCCAGCAGCCGGACAGGGTCCAACTATGGCTACACCTTC.

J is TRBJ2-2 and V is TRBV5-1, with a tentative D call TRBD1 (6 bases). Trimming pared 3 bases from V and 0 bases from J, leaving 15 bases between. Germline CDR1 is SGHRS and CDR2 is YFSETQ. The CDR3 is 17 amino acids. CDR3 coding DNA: TGCGCCAGCAGCTATGCTTCAGGGGTTGCGAACACCGGGGAGCTGTTTTTT. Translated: CASSYASGVANTGELFF.

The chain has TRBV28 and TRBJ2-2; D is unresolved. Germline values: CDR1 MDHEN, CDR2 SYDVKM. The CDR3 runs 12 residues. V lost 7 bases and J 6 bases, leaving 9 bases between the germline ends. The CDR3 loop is CASNRLAGELFF. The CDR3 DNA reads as TGTGCCAGCAACCGACTGGCCGGGGAGCTGTTTTTT.